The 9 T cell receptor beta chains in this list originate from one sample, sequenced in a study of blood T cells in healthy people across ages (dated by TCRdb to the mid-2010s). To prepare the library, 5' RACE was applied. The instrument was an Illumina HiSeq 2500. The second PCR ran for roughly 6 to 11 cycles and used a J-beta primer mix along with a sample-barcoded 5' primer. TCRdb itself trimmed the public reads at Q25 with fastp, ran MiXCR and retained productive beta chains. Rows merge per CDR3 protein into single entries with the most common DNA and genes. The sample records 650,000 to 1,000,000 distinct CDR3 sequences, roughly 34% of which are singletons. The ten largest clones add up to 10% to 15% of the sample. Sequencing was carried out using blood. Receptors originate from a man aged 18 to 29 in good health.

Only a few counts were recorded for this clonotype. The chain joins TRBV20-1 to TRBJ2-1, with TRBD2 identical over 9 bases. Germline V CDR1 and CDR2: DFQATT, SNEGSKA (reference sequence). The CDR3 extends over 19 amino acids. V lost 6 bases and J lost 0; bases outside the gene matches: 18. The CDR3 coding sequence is TGCAGTGCATACCTTAGCGGGGGAGACCCACTAAGCTCCTACAATGAGCAGTTCTTC. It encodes CSAYLSGGDPLSSYNEQFF.

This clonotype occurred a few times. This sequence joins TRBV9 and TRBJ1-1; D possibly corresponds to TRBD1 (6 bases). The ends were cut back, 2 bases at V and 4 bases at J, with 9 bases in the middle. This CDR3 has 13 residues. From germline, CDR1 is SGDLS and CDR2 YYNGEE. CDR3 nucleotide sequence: TGTGCCAGCAGCGTCGGGACACTCACTGAAGCTTTCTTT. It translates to CASSVGTLTEAFF.

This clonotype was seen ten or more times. This chain's CDR3 is CSAWGDRSYEQYF. The CDR3 DNA reads as TGCAGTGCTTGGGGGGACAGATCCTACGAGCAGTACTTC. This chain joins TRBV20-1 and TRBJ2-7; possible D gene TRBD1, 7 bases. The CDR3 has 13 residues. The germline CDR1 and CDR2 sequences are DFQATT and SNEGSKA (reference sequence). V lost 5 bases to trimming and J lost 1 base, with 12 bases between them.

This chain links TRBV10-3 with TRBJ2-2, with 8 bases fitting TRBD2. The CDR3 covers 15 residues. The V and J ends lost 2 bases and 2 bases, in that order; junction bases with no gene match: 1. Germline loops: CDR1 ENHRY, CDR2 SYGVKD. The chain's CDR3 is CAISEGLANTGELFF. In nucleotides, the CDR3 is TGTGCCATCAGTGAGGGACTAGCAAACACCGGGGAGCTGTTTTTT.

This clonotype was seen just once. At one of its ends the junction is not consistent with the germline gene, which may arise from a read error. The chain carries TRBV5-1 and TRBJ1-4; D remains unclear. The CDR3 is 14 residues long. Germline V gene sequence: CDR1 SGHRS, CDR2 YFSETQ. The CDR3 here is CACRMMPPNEKLFF. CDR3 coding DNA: TGCGCCTGCAGAATGATGCCTCCCAATGAAAAACTGTTTTTT.

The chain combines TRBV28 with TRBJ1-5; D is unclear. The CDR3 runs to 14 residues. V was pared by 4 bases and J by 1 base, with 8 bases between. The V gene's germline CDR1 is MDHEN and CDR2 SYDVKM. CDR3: CASSWNGSNQPQHF. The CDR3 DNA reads TGTGCCAGCAGTTGGAACGGAAGCAATCAGCCCCAGCATTTT.

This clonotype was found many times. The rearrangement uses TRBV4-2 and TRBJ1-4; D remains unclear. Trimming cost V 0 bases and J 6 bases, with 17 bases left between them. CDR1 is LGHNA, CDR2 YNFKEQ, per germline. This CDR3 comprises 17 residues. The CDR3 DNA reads TGTGCCAGCAGCCAAGAAGGCGGATGGACGGAAGATGAAAAACTGTTTTTT. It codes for CASSQEGGWTEDEKLFF.

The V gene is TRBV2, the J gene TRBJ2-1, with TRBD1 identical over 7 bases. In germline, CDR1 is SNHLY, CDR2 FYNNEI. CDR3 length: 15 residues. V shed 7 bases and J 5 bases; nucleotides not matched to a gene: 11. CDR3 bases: TGTGCCAGCAACCTACAGGGGCAGAGCCACAATGAGCAGTTCTTC. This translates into CASNLQGQSHNEQFF.

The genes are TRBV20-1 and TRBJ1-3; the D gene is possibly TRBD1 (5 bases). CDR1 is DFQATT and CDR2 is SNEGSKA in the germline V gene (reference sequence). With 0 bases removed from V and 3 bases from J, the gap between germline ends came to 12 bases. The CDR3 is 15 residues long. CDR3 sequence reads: CSARDPGLFGNTIYF. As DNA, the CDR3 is TGCAGTGCTAGAGACCCAGGGCTCTTTGGAAACACCATATATTTT.